Listed below are T cell receptor beta chains from one sample, sequenced in a study of monozygotic twins with inflammatory bowel disease. Following a re-call of the 5' RACE reads, TCRdb has one entry per CDR3 protein and lacks DNA. The sample includes approximately 400,000 distinct CDR3 sequences. Sample: blood. The receptors were gathered from a human donor with ulcerative colitis or Crohn's disease, or a healthy co-twin of an affected twin (not recorded which). CDR3s include the opening cysteine and the closing phenylalanine or tryptophan.

V gene,J gene,CDR3 protein
TRBV5-1,TRBJ1-1,CATSSGIGTEAFF
TRBV6-5,TRBJ2-3,CASSYSFASLARNTQYF
TRBV7-3,TRBJ2-1,CASSVAPGAYNEQFF
TRBV12-3/TRBV12-4,TRBJ1-1,CASSPRQGATEAFF
TRBV30,TRBJ1-2,CAWGRRYGYTF
TRBV6-1,TRBJ2-7,CASSEIAGGLDEQYF
TRBV5-1,TRBJ2-7,CASSPAGGYEQYF
TRBV10-3,TRBJ1-2,CAIASERGYTF
TRBV7-9,TRBJ2-1,CASSSVEGKSYNEQFF
TRBV7-2,TRBJ1-1,CASSLAGRGGPYTEAFF
TRBV6-1,TRBJ1-5,CASNPLGGAGQPQHF
TRBV5-4,TRBJ2-5,CASSNTGTGYGETQYF
TRBV2,TRBJ2-3,CASCKQGGGPDTQYF
TRBV10-3,TRBJ2-1,CAIGQIYNEQFF
TRBV6-1,TRBJ1-1,CAVRSPGQGGTEAFF
TRBV7-2,TRBJ2-2,CASSLAGGPGELFF
TRBV6-1,TRBJ2-5,CASSATAKKTQYF
TRBV19,TRBJ1-3,CASRRTYSSGNTIYF
TRBV20-1,TRBJ1-2,CSARDPRVGYGYTF
TRBV14,TRBJ2-7,CASSQGGVYEQYF
TRBV7-2,TRBJ2-2,CASSLAGIRGPGELFF
TRBV6-1,TRBJ2-3,CASRDSASTDTQYF
TRBV5-1,TRBJ2-5,CASSSPSGTQYF
TRBV30,TRBJ2-7,CASLSGSGDYEQYF
TRBV5-4,TRBJ1-4,CASSSPDRVSEKLFF
TRBV28,TRBJ2-7,CASSLASHYEQYF
TRBV19,TRBJ2-2,CASSISSTGGTGELFF
TRBV28,TRBJ2-7,CASSSGVLLAYEQYF
TRBV5-5,TRBJ1-1,CASSREIWALNTEAFF
TRBV6-2/TRBV6-3,TRBJ2-7,CASSYRTGVGSYEQYF
TRBV27,TRBJ1-6,CASSLRPDRGRWNSPLHF
TRBV6-2/TRBV6-3,TRBJ2-2,CASMGRWASGRKDNTGELFF